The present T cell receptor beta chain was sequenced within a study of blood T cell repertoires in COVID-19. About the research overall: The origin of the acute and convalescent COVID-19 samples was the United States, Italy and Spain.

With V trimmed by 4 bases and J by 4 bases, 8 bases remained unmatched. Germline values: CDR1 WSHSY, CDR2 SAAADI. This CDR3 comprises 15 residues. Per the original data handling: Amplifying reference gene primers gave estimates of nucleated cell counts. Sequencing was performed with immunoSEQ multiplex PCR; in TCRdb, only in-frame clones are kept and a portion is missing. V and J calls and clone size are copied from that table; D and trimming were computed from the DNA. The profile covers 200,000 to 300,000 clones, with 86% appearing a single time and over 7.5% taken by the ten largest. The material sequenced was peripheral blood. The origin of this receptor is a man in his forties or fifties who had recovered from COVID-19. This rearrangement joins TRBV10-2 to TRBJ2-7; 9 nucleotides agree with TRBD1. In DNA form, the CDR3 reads TGCGCCAGCAGTGCGCCGGACAGGGGTTCGTACGAGCAGTACTTC. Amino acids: CASSAPDRGSYEQYF.